The 18 T cell receptor beta chains in this list originate from one sample, sequenced in a study of blood T cell repertoires in COVID-19. Some clones are missing from TCRdb's copy, which holds only in-frame ones; the method was immunoSEQ multiplex PCR. The sample shows about 250,000 clones, around 88% of them seen only once. Material: peripheral blood. The receptors were gathered from a man older than 75 with acute or convalescent COVID-19.

The chain is built from TRBV27 and TRBJ2-2; D remains ambiguous. Trimming took off 2 bases at V and 4 bases at J, with 5 bases between the two ends. From germline, CDR1 is MNHEY and CDR2 SMNVEV (reference sequence). The CDR3 has 13 residues. The CDR3 here is CASSLISTGELFF. The CDR3 nucleotides read TGTGCCAGCAGTTTAATCTCCACCGGGGAGCTGTTTTTT.

V usage is TRBV19 and J usage is TRBJ1-1; 7 bases agree with TRBD1. Germline V gene data show CDR1 as LNHDA and CDR2 as SQIVND (reference sequence). The CDR3 is 15 amino acids. The ends lost 4 bases at V and 1 base at J; junction bases unmatched: 6. CDR3 nucleotides: TGTGCCAGTAGTACCCTAGGGGGCCCGAACACTGAAGCTTTCTTT. Residues: CASSTLGGPNTEAFF.

The chain employs TRBV19 and TRBJ2-1; D may be TRBD2 (5 bases). CDR3 size: 15 residues. CDR1 and CDR2 (germline): LNHDA, SQIVND (reference sequence). V lost 3 bases and J lost 0, with 9 bases in between. The CDR3, as DNA: TGTGCCAGTAGTATCAGAACTAGCTCCTACAATGAGCAGTTCTTC. Its translation is CASSIRTSSYNEQFF.

This sequence joins TRBV14 and TRBJ2-1; 8 bases fit TRBD2. The germline CDR1 and CDR2 sequences are SGHDN and FVKESK. The CDR3 length is 14 residues. The V and J ends lost 2 bases and 4 bases, in that order; junction bases with no gene match: 1. DNA of the CDR3: TGTGCCAGCAGCCAAAGCGGGGGATACAATGAGCAGTTCTTC. This codes for CASSQSGGYNEQFF.

Turning to this clone: The junction departs from the called germline gene at one end, perhaps through a read error. The chain joins TRBV29-1 to TRBJ1-4; D is ambiguous. The germline gives CDR1 SQVTM, CDR2 ANQGSEA. The CDR3 sequence is 14 residues long. The CDR3 sequence: CSVEATGANEKLFF. The CDR3 region has the DNA TGCAGCGTGGAAGCGACGGGAGCTAATGAAAAACTGTTTTTT.

V is TRBV11-3 and J is TRBJ1-1; possible D gene TRBD1, 6 bases. The germline CDR1 and CDR2 sequences are SGHNT and YENEEA. With 5 bases removed from V and 3 bases from J, the gap between germline ends came to 19 bases. CDR3 length: 16 residues. CDR3 protein: CASSPQSQGRDTEAFF. The CDR3, as DNA: TGTGCCAGCAGCCCGCAAAGCCAGGGGAGAGACACTGAAGCTTTCTTT.

V is TRBV7-9 and J is TRBJ2-3; D not certain. Trimming cost V 1 base and J 2 bases, with 4 bases left between them. The CDR3 is made up of 13 amino acids. Germline V lookup: CDR1 SEHNR, CDR2 FQNEAQ (reference sequence). The CDR3 nucleotides read TGTGCCAGCAGCTTAGACACCACAGATACGCAGTATTTT. It yields the protein CASSLDTTDTQYF.

This chain connects TRBV19 to TRBJ2-7; 7 bases map to TRBD1. With V trimmed by 7 bases and J by 1 base, 7 bases remained unmatched. This CDR3 comprises 14 residues. CDR1 is LNHDA, CDR2 SQIVND, per germline (reference sequence). This chain's CDR3 is CASKERQGSYEQYF. Written as DNA, the CDR3 is TGTGCCAGTAAAGAGAGACAGGGTTCCTACGAGCAGTACTTC. The full variable domain, completed using reference TRBV19 and TRBJ2-7, is DGGITQSPKYLFRKEGQNVTLSCEQNLNHDAMYWYRQDPGQGLRLIYYSQIVNDFQKGDIAEGYSVSREKKESFPLTVTSAQKNPTAFYLCASKERQGSYEQYFGPGTRLTVT.

As to this clone: The same CDR3 arises from other DNA sequences in this sample as well. The V and J genes are TRBV7-3 and TRBJ2-2; 9 nucleotides agree with TRBD2. The CDR3 covers 15 residues. V lost 3 bases, J lost 2 bases, and 1 base stayed unmatched. Germline CDR1 and CDR2: SGHTA and FQGTGA. This chain's CDR3 is CASSLGLANTGELFF. CDR3 DNA sequence: TGTGCCAGCAGCTTGGGACTAGCAAACACCGGGGAGCTGTTTTTT. Filled out from reference TRBV7-3 and TRBJ2-2, the complete variable domain reads GAGVSQTPSNKVTEKGKYVELRCDPISGHTALYWYRQSLGQGPEFLIYFQGTGAADDSGLPNDRFFAVRPEGSVSTLKIQRTERGDSAVYLCASSLGLANTGELFFGEGSRLTVL.

This chain joins TRBV11-3 and TRBJ2-5, with 7 bases that match TRBD1. V lost 5 bases and J lost 4; bases outside the gene matches: 4. The CDR3 is 13 residues long. Germline CDR1 reads SGHNT; CDR2 reads YENEEA. The CDR3 sequence: CASSEHRGETQYF. The CDR3, as DNA: TGTGCCAGCAGCGAGCACAGGGGAGAGACCCAGTACTTC.

The J gene is TRBJ2-7, the V gene TRBV29-1, with D perhaps TRBD2 (5 bases). The CDR3 runs to 13 residues. Trimming removed 7 bases from V and 5 bases from J, with 18 bases in between. Germline V CDR1 and CDR2: SQVTM, ANQGSEA. The CDR3 nucleotides are TGCAGCGCATCTTATGGGAGTAGGAACGAGCAGTACTTC. It translates to CSASYGSRNEQYF.

The chain is built from TRBV6-6 and TRBJ1-3; D is perhaps TRBD1 (5 bases). Between the trimmed V and J ends, which lost 5 bases and 6 bases, there was a span of 17 bases. CDR1 is MNHNY and CDR2 is SVGAGI in the germline V gene (reference sequence). This CDR3 is built from 15 residues. In DNA, the CDR3 is TGTGCCAGCAGTGGTCGCGGGGGTTTTGAAAACACCATATATTTT. It codes for CASSGRGGFENTIYF.

The rearrangement links TRBV2 to TRBJ2-1; D possibly corresponds to TRBD1 (5 bases). The V gene lost 11 bases and the J gene lost 8 bases, with 16 bases spanning the gap. CDR1 and CDR2 from the germline V gene are SNHLY and FYNNEI. This CDR3 region has 12 residues. The CDR3 coding sequence is TGTGCCTCGACAGTACGAGGAGATGAGCAGTTCTTC. The encoded protein is CASTVRGDEQFF.

J is TRBJ1-6 and V is TRBV28, with D possibly TRBD1 on 5 matching bases. Trimming shortened V by 6 bases and J by 4 bases, and 7 bases separated the two germline ends. This CDR3 spans 13 amino acids. Germline V gene sequence: CDR1 MDHEN, CDR2 SYDVKM. The DNA of the CDR3 is TGTGCCAGCAGGAGACAGTATAATTCACCCCTCCACTTT. Protein product: CASRRQYNSPLHF. The full variable domain, rest sourced from reference TRBV28 and TRBJ1-6, is DVKVTQSSRYLVKRTGEKVFLECVQDMDHENMFWYRQDPGLGLRLIYFSYDVKMKEKGDIPEGYSVSREKKERFSLILESASTNQTSMYLCASRRQYNSPLHFGNGTRLTVT.

This clone showed up just once. The chain combines TRBV9 with TRBJ2-1; 9 bases are shared with TRBD1. Germline V gene data show CDR1 as SGDLS and CDR2 as YYNGEE. This CDR3 is 13 amino acids long. With 4 bases clipped from V and 8 bases from J, the junction kept 4 bases outside the gene matches. In DNA, the CDR3 is TGTGCCAGCAGCCCGAGACAGGGGGATGAGCAGTTCTTC. Translating it yields CASSPRQGDEQFF.

The chain carries TRBV27 and TRBJ1-4; D is uncertain. Germline CDR1 and CDR2: MNHEY and SMNVEV (reference sequence). V was pared by 5 bases and J by 7 bases, with 14 bases between. The CDR3 is 14 residues long. The CDR3 nucleotides are TGTGCCAGCAGTCCAACACGACAACGTGAAAAACTGTTTTTT. It translates to CASSPTRQREKLFF.

The chain employs TRBV29-1 and TRBJ1-1; maybe TRBD1 (5 bases). CDR1 SQVTM and CDR2 ANQGSEA come from the germline V gene. V was pared by 7 bases and J by 0 bases, with 15 bases between. The CDR3 has 14 residues. This CDR3 reads CSGRDLSMNTEAFF. DNA for the CDR3: TGCAGCGGCAGGGATCTATCGATGAACACTGAAGCTTTCTTT.

The rearrangement joins TRBV11-3 to TRBJ1-6; the D gene is possibly TRBD1 (5 bases). Germline V gene lookup returns CDR1 SGHNT and CDR2 YENEEA. Trimming shortened V by 5 bases and J by 10 bases, and 15 bases separated the two germline ends. The CDR3 has 14 residues. CDR3 region: CASSRGDPGSPLHF. CDR3 sequence (DNA): TGTGCCAGCAGCCGCGGGGACCCAGGGTCACCCCTCCACTTT.